This TCR beta chain was identified during a study of shared clonotypes between healthy human individuals. Findings of the study overall: Clonotype sharing among donors was thought likely to change with sequencing depth. The study found approximately 5% of naive CD4 clonotypes shared across several donors.

Healthy adults negative for HIV, lacking recent acute infections or vaccinations, served as donors. Using immunoSEQ multiplex PCR, the repertoire was profiled, and TCRdb retains in-frame clones only, with some absent. The sample carries 2 million to 3 million clones, 80% to 95% recorded once. About this clone: Antigen unknown.

The germline V and J ends were trimmed by 3 bases and 5 bases, with 19 bases remaining between them. CDR1 is KGHSH, CDR2 LQKENI, per germline. This CDR3 comprises 16 residues. The gene calls are TRBV18 and TRBJ2-5, with TRBD1 as a possible D gene (6 bases). The receptor comes from a man aged 18 to 29 in good health. Some clones in this sample may be carry-over from other donors' samples. The specimen sequenced was naive CD4+ T cells from PBMCs. Sample subset: CD45RA+ positively selected. The CDR3 nucleotides read TGTGCCAGCTCACCCCTGGCCTCAGGGGTAGGGGAGACCCAGTACTTC. Its protein is CASSPLASGVGETQYF.